This T cell receptor beta chain was documented in a study of shared clonotypes between healthy human individuals. Overall study results and limits: With a few donors compared, about 5.2% of naive CD4 clonotypes were shared.

Clones were sequenced by immunoSEQ multiplex PCR, and TCRdb holds only the in-frame ones, with some missing. The sample carries approximately 740,000 clones, less than 85% recorded once. Details on this clone: Its antigen is not known.

The V gene's germline CDR1 is MNHEY and CDR2 SVGAGI. The CDR3 extends over 11 amino acids. The J gene is TRBJ2-5, the V gene TRBV6-5; D gene uncertain. The J call may be mistaken, given a closer DNA end match to TRBJ2-7. Sequencing input: memory CD4+ T cells sorted from blood. As for subset: CD45RA-negative fraction. The TCR originated in a woman aged 30 to 39 in good health. This chain's CDR3 is CASSYRSEQYF. The CDR3 bases are TGTGCCAGCAGTTACCGTAGCGAGCAGTACTTC.